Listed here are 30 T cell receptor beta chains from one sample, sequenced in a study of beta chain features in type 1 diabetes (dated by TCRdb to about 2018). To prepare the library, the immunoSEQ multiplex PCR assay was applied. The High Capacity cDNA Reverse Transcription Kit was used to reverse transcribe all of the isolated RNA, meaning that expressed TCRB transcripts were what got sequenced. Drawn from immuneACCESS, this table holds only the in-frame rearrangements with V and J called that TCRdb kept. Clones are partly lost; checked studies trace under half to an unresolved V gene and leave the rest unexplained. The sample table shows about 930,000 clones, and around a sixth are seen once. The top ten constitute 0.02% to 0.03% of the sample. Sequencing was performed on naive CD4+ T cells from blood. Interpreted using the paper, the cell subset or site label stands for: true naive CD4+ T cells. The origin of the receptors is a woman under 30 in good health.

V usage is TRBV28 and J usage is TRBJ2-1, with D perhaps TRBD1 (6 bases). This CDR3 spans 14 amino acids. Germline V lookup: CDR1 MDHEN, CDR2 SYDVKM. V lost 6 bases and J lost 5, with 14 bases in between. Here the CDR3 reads CASRRTAHNNEQFF. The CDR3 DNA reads TGTGCCAGCAGGAGGACAGCACATAACAATGAGCAGTTCTTC. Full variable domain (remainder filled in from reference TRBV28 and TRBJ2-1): DVKVTQSSRYLVKRTGEKVFLECVQDMDHENMFWYRQDPGLGLRLIYFSYDVKMKEKGDIPEGYSVSREKKERFSLILESASTNQTSMYLCASRRTAHNNEQFFGPGTRLTVL.

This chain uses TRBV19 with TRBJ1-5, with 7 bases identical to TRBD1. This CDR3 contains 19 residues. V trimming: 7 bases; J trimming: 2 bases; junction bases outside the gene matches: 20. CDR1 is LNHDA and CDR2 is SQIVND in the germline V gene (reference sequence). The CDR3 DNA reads TGTGCCAGTATGGCGAGGGACAGTCGATTGATTATAGGCAATCAGCCCCAGCATTTT. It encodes CASMARDSRLIIGNQPQHF.

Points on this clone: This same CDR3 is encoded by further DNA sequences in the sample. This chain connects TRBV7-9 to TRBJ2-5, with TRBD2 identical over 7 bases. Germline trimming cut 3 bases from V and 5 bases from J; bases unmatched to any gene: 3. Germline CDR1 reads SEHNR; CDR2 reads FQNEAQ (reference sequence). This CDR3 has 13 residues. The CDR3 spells CASSFFGGETQYF. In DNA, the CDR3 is TGTGCCAGCAGCTTCTTCGGGGGGGAGACCCAGTACTTC.

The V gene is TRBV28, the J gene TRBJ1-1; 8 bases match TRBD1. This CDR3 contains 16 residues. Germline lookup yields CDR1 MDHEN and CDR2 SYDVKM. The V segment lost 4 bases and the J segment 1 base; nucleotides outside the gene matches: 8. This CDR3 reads CASSSGGAKPNTEAFF. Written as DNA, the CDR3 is TGTGCCAGCAGTTCAGGGGGCGCGAAACCGAACACTGAAGCTTTCTTT.

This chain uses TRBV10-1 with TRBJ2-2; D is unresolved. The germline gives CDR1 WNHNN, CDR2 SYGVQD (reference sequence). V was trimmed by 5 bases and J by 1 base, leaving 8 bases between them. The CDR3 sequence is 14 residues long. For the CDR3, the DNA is TGCGCCAGCAGTCTTACACAGAACACCGGGGAGCTGTTTTTT. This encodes CASSLTQNTGELFF.

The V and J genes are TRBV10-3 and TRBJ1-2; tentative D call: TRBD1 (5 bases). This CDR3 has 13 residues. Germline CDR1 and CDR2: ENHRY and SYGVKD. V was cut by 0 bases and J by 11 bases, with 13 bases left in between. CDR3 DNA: TGTGCCATCAGTGAGTCACAGACAGTTGGGTACACCTTC. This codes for CAISESQTVGYTF.

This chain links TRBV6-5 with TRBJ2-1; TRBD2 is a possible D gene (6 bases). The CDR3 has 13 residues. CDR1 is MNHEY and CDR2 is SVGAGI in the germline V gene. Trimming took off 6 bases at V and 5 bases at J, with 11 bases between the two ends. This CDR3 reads CASRASEHNEQFF. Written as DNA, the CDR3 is TGTGCCAGCAGGGCTAGCGAACACAATGAGCAGTTCTTC.

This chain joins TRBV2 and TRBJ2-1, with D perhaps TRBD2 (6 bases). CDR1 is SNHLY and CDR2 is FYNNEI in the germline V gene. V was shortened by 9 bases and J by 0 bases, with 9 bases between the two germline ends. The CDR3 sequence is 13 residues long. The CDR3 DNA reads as TGTGCCAGTACGGGACTCTCCTACAATGAGCAGTTCTTC. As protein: CASTGLSYNEQFF.

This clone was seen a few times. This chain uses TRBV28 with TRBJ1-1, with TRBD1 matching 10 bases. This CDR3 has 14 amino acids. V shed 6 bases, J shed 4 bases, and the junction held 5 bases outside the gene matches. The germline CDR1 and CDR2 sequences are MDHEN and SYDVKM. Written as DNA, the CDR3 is TGTGCCAGCAGAATCCGGGACAGGGGCACTGAAGCTTTCTTT. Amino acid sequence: CASRIRDRGTEAFF.

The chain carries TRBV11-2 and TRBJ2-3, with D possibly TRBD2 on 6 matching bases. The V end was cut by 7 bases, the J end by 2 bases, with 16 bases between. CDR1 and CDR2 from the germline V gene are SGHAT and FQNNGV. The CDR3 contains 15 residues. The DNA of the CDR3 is TGTGCCAGCAACTGGCTAGCGCTACCCACAGATACGCAGTATTTT. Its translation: CASNWLALPTDTQYF.

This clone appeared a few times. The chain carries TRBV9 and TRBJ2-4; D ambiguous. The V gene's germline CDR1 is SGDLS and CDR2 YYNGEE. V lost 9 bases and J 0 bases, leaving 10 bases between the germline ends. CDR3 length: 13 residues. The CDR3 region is CANPWVAKNIQYF. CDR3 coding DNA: TGTGCCAACCCGTGGGTAGCCAAAAACATTCAGTACTTC.

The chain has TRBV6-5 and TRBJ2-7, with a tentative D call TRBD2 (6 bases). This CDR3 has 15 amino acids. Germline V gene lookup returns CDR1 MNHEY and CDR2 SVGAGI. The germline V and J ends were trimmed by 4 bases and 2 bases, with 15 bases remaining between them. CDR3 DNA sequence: TGTGCCAGCAGTTTCGGGACTCTTCGGACCTACGAGCAGTACTTC. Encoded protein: CASSFGTLRTYEQYF.

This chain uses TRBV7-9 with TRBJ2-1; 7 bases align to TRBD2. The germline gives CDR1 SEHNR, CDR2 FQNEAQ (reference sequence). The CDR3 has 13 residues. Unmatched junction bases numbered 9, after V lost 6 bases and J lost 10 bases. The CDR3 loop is CASRTSGREEQFF. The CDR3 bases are TGTGCCAGCAGGACATCGGGGCGGGAGGAGCAGTTCTTC.

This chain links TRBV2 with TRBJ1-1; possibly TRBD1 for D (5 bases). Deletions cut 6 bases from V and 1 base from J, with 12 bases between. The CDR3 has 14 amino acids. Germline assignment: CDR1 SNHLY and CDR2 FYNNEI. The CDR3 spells CASRVFQGNTEAFF. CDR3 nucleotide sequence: TGTGCCAGCAGAGTGTTTCAGGGGAACACTGAAGCTTTCTTT.

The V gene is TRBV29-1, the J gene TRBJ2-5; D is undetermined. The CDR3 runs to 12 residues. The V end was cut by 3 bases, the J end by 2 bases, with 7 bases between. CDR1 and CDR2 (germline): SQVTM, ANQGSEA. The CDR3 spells CSVDLGQETQYF. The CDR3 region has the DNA TGCAGCGTTGATTTAGGTCAAGAGACCCAGTACTTC.

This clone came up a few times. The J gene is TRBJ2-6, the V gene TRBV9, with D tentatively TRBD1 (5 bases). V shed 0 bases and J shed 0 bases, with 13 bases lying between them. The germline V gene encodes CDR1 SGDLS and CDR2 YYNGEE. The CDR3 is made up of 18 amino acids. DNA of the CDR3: TGTGCCAGCAGCGTAGCTTTGGGGCAAAGCTCTGGGGCCAACGTCCTGACTTTC. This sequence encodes CASSVALGQSSGANVLTF.

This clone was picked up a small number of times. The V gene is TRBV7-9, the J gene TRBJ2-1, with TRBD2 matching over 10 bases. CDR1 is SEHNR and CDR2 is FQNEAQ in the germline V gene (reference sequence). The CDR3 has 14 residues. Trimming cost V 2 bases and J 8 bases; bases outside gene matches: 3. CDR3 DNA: TGTGCCAGCAGCTTACTAGCGGGAGTCTATGAGCAGTTCTTC. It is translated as CASSLLAGVYEQFF.

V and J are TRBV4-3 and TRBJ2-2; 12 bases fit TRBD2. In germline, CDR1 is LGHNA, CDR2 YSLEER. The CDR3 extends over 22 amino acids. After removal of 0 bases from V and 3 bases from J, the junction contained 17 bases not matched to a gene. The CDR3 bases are TGCGCCAGCAGCCAAGAGTTTGGCGCACGGCTAGCGGGAGGGAAGTACACCGGGGAGCTGTTTTTT. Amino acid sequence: CASSQEFGARLAGGKYTGELFF.

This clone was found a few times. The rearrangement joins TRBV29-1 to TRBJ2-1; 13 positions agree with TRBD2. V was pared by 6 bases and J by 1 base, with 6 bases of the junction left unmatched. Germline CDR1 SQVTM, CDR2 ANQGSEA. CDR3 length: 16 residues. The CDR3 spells CSVRTSGSGSYNEQFF. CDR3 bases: TGCAGCGTCCGGACTAGCGGGAGCGGGTCCTACAATGAGCAGTTCTTC.

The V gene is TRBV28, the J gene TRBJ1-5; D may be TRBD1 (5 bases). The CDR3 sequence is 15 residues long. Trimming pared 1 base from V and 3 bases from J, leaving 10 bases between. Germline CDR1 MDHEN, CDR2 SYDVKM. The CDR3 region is CASSLLARDNQPQHF. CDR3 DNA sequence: TGTGCCAGCAGTTTATTGGCCAGGGACAATCAGCCCCAGCATTTT.

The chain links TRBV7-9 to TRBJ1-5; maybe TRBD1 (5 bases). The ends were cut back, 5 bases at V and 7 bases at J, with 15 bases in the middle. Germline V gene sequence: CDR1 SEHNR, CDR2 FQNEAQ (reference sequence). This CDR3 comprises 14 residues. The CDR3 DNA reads TGTGCCAGCAGCCTAGGTGGGGCCGTGCAGCCCCAGCATTTT. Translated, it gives CASSLGGAVQPQHF.

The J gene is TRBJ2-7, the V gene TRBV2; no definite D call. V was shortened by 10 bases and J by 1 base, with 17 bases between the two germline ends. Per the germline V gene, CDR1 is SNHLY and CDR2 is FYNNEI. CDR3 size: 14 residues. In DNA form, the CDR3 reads TGTGCCACCAAATTAGACCAAGCTTCCTACGAGCAGTACTTC. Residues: CATKLDQASYEQYF.

The CDR3 DNA sequence: TGTGCCAGCAGCGCTGCCTTACAGAGCTCCTACGAGCAGTACTTC. It translates to CASSAALQSSYEQYF. V is TRBV7-2 and J is TRBJ2-7, with D uncertain. Between the trimmed V and J ends, which lost 5 bases and 0 bases, there was a span of 14 bases. From germline, CDR1 is SGHTA and CDR2 FQGNSA. The CDR3 consists of 15 residues.

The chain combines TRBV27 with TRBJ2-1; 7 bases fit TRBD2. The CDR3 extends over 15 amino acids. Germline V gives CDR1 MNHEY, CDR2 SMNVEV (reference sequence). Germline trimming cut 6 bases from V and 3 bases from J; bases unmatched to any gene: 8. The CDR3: CASRQTSFSYNEQFF. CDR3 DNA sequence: TGTGCCAGCAGACAGACTAGCTTCAGCTACAATGAGCAGTTCTTC.

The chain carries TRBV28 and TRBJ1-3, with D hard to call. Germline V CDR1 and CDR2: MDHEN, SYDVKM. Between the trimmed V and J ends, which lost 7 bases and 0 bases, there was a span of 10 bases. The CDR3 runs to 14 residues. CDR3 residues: CASTPGTSGNTIYF. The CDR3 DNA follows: TGTGCCAGCACTCCAGGAACCTCTGGAAACACCATATATTTT.

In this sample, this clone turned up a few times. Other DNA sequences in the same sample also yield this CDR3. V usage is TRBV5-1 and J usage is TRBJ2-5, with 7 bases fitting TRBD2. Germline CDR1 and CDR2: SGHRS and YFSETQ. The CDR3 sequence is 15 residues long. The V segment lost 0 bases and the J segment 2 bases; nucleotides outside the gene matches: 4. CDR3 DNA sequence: TGCGCCAGCAGCTTGGCCGGGACTACGCAAGAGACCCAGTACTTC. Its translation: CASSLAGTTQETQYF.

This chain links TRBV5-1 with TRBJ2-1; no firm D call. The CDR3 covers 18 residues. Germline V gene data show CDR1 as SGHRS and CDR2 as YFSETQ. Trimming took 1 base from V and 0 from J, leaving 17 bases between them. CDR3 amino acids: CASSLPNVSESSYNEQFF. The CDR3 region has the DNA TGCGCCAGCAGCTTGCCCAATGTGTCGGAGAGCTCCTACAATGAGCAGTTCTTC.

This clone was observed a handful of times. The CDR3 sequence: CASSQDQSGSSYNEQFF. The CDR3, as DNA: TGCGCCAGCAGCCAAGATCAAAGCGGAAGCTCCTACAATGAGCAGTTCTTC. The chain employs TRBV4-3 and TRBJ2-1, with D perhaps TRBD2 (5 bases). Germline CDR1 reads LGHNA; CDR2 reads YSLEER. V lost 0 bases, J lost 0 bases, and 12 bases lay in between. The CDR3 sequence is 17 residues long.

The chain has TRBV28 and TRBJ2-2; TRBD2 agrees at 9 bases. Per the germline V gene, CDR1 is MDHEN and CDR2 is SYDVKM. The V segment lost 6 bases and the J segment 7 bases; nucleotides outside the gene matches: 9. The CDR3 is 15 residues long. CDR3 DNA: TGTGCCAGCAGGTCAGCTAGCGGGAACGTCGGGGAGCTGTTTTTT. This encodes CASRSASGNVGELFF.

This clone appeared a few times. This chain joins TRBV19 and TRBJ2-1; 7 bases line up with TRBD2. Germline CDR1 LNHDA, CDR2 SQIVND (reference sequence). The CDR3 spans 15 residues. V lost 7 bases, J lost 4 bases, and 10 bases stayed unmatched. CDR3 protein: CASTPAQRGYNEQFF. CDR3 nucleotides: TGTGCCAGTACCCCCGCGCAGCGGGGATACAATGAGCAGTTCTTC.